The 17 T cell receptor beta chains reported below all come from one sample, sequenced in a study of blood T cell repertoires in COVID-19. Only in-frame clones appear in the TCRdb table, and some are missing; sequencing was by immunoSEQ multiplex PCR. The table shows 90,000 or so clones, with less than 90% occurring only once. Material: peripheral blood. These receptors were taken from a man between 60 and 75 years old with acute or convalescent COVID-19.

The chain combines TRBV11-2 with TRBJ2-7; D is undetermined. The V end was cut by 1 base, the J end by 4 bases, with 11 bases between. Germline V gives CDR1 SGHAT, CDR2 FQNNGV. CDR3 length: 14 amino acids. CDR3 nucleotides: TGTGCCAGCAGCTTAGGTTTAGCTGGGTACGAGCAGTACTTC. Amino acid sequence: CASSLGLAGYEQYF.

This chain joins TRBV15 and TRBJ2-7; 11 bases align to TRBD1. V shed 2 bases and J 9 bases; nucleotides not matched to a gene: 12. The CDR3 extends over 16 amino acids. Germline CDR1 reads LNHNV; CDR2 reads YYDKDF (reference sequence). Here the CDR3 DNA reads TGTGCCACCAGCAGACGATCCGGGACAGGGGGATCGGTGCAGTACTTC. Its protein is CATSRRSGTGGSVQYF.

The CDR3 region has the DNA TGTGCCATTAACAGGGGCTCCTATGGCTACACCTTC. Protein: CAINRGSYGYTF. The gene calls are TRBV28 and TRBJ1-2, with TRBD1 identical over 7 bases. J gave up 4 bases and V 10 bases, and 6 bases lay outside the gene matches. The germline V gene encodes CDR1 MDHEN and CDR2 SYDVKM. The CDR3 spans 12 residues.

This chain connects TRBV7-8 to TRBJ2-2, with TRBD2 matching 13 bases. In germline, CDR1 is SGHVS, CDR2 FQNEAQ. This CDR3 region has 16 residues. V shed 5 bases, J shed 4 bases, and the junction held 4 bases outside the gene matches. CDR3 sequence reads: CASSTSGGESTGELFF. The CDR3 DNA sequence: TGTGCCAGCAGCACTAGCGGGGGGGAGAGCACCGGGGAGCTGTTTTTT.

J is TRBJ1-4 and V is TRBV16; no clear D. Trimming removed 4 bases at V and 8 bases at J, with 14 bases between. Germline values: CDR1 KGHSY, CDR2 FQNENV. The CDR3 contains 14 residues. The CDR3 nucleotides are TGTGCCAGCAGCCGAAGCGGGTGGCGGGAAAAACTGTTTTTT. It specifies CASSRSGWREKLFF.

The rearrangement links TRBV11-3 to TRBJ2-1, with 8 positions matching TRBD2. CDR1 is SGHNT and CDR2 is YENEEA in the germline V gene. The length of the CDR3 is 17 residues. With 2 bases clipped from V and 7 bases from J, the junction kept 13 bases outside the gene matches. This CDR3 is CASSLNSGTRLLNEQFF. CDR3 sequence (DNA): TGTGCCAGCAGCTTAAATTCCGGGACTAGACTTTTGAATGAGCAGTTCTTC.

This clone has a handful of counts. The J gene is TRBJ2-7, the V gene TRBV29-1; D perhaps matches TRBD1 (6 bases). The CDR3 totals 13 residues. V was cut by 3 bases and J by 3 bases, with 12 bases left in between. Germline values: CDR1 SQVTM, CDR2 ANQGSEA. CDR3 nucleotide sequence: TGCAGCGTTGATGGACAGAGTGACTACGAGCAGTACTTC. This encodes CSVDGQSDYEQYF.

The chain is built from TRBV29-1 and TRBJ2-1; TRBD2 aligns across 9 bases. Trimming cost V 4 bases and J 3 bases; bases outside gene matches: 7. The length of the CDR3 is 15 residues. Germline-derived CDR1 and CDR2 are SQVTM and ANQGSEA. In DNA, the CDR3 is TGCAGCGTTGGGTTAGCGGGGGTTTTCTACAATGAGCAGTTCTTC. This codes for CSVGLAGVFYNEQFF.

The chain joins TRBV7-8 to TRBJ1-1; D gene ambiguous. Germline CDR1 SGHVS, CDR2 FQNEAQ. The V end lost 2 bases, the J end lost 7 bases, and 8 bases lay between the germline ends. The CDR3 contains 12 residues. CDR3 coding DNA: TGTGCCAGCAGCTTACGCGGGAATGAAGCTTTCTTT. As protein: CASSLRGNEAFF.

The chain joins TRBV7-8 to TRBJ1-5, with D unclear. In germline, CDR1 is SGHVS, CDR2 FQNEAQ. Trimming pared 0 bases from V and 5 bases from J, leaving 5 bases between. The CDR3 is made up of 13 amino acids. DNA for the CDR3: TGTGCCAGCAGCTTAGCCAGATATCAGCCCCAGCATTTT. Translating it yields CASSLARYQPQHF.

The chain couples TRBV19 to TRBJ1-2; 10 nucleotides agree with TRBD1. CDR1 LNHDA and CDR2 SQIVND come from the germline V gene (reference sequence). V dropped 6 bases and J dropped 5; count of bases not matched to a gene: 6. The CDR3 runs to 14 residues. The CDR3 spells CASSLTGQGYGYTF. The CDR3 region has the DNA TGTGCCAGTAGCCTAACGGGACAGGGGTATGGCTACACCTTC. Variable domain in full (rest from reference TRBV19 and TRBJ1-2): DGGITQSPKYLFRKEGQNVTLSCEQNLNHDAMYWYRQDPGQGLRLIYYSQIVNDFQKGDIAEGYSVSREKKESFPLTVTSAQKNPTAFYLCASSLTGQGYGYTFGSGTRLTVV.

The rearrangement joins TRBV24-1 to TRBJ1-2; 9 nucleotides align to TRBD1. V dropped 2 bases and J dropped 8; count of bases not matched to a gene: 11. The CDR3 totals 16 residues. Germline V CDR1 and CDR2: KGHDR, SFDVKD. The chain's CDR3 is CATSDSGITGGRGYTF. As DNA, the CDR3 is TGTGCCACCAGTGATTCGGGAATCACAGGGGGCAGGGGCTACACCTTC.

With regard to this clone: The identical CDR3 is also encoded by other nucleotide sequences in the sample. The V call is TRBV6-4, the J call TRBJ2-3, with 11 nucleotides matching TRBD2. The ends lost 0 bases at V and 5 bases at J; junction bases unmatched: 1. The CDR3 contains 15 residues. Germline assignment: CDR1 MRHNA and CDR2 SNTAGT. DNA of the CDR3: TGTGCCAGCAGTGACTCTCTAGCGGGGGGAGATACGCAGTATTTT. This encodes CASSDSLAGGDTQYF.

V gene TRBV19 combines with J gene TRBJ1-1; maybe TRBD1 (6 bases). CDR1 LNHDA and CDR2 SQIVND come from the germline V gene (reference sequence). Trimming left V 7 bases short and J 5 bases short, with 17 bases between. The CDR3 totals 14 residues. The CDR3 nucleotides are TGTGCCAGTAACGAGAGGGGGGGATGGACTGAAGCTTTCTTT. Translated, it gives CASNERGGWTEAFF.

The chain has TRBV19 and TRBJ2-7; TRBD1 aligns across 10 bases. The J segment lost 4 bases and the V segment lost 3 bases, leaving 6 bases of the junction unmatched. The CDR3 sequence is 15 residues long. CDR1 and CDR2 from the germline V gene are LNHDA and SQIVND (reference sequence). Here the CDR3 DNA reads TGTGCCAGTAGTATGCTGGGACAGGGGAAATACGAGCAGTACTTC. Protein sequence: CASSMLGQGKYEQYF.

The chain couples TRBV19 to TRBJ1-5; 8 bases map to TRBD1. The CDR3 contains 14 residues. Per germline, CDR1 LNHDA and CDR2 SQIVND (reference sequence). V lost 6 bases to trimming and J lost 5 bases; unmatched junction nucleotides: 6. The CDR3 is CASRRAGQDQPQHF. The CDR3 DNA reads TGTGCCAGTAGGCGAGCGGGACAGGATCAGCCCCAGCATTTT.

V and J are TRBV10-1 and TRBJ2-5, with a tentative D call TRBD1 (6 bases). CDR1 and CDR2 (germline): WNHNN, SYGVQD (reference sequence). The CDR3 spans 13 residues. Trimming pared 6 bases from V and 5 bases from J, leaving 13 bases between. CDR3 nucleotide sequence: TGCGCCAGCAGCCGAACAGGGCTGGAGACCCAGTACTTC. Encoded protein: CASSRTGLETQYF.